One and the same sample provided the 5 T cell receptor beta chains below, sequenced in a study of T cells in women clearing cervical HPV infection. The data were produced by immunoSEQ multiplex PCR, yet TCRdb's version contains in-frame clones alone and is incomplete. This repertoire includes fewer than 25,000 clones. Sequences were obtained from blood buffy coat. These TCRs come from a woman between 18 and 70 years old with a cervical HPV16 infection that either progressed to CIN3+ or cleared (not recorded which).

The CDR3 protein is CSASSTGGFDEQYF. CDR3 bases read: TGCAGTGCTAGTTCCACAGGGGGATTCGACGAG. This sequence joins TRBV20-1 and TRBJ2-7, with 8 positions matching TRBD1. The observed sequence ends 3 residues before the CDR3 terminus, with the missing tail filled in from the germline J gene. Germline CDR1 is DFQATT and CDR2 is SNEGSKA (reference sequence). The CDR3 length is 14 residues. The V and J ends lost 3 bases and 5 bases, in that order; junction bases with no gene match: 9.

A note on this clone: The read ends 3 residues shy of where the CDR3 ends; the end is completed using the germline J gene. V is TRBV19 and J is TRBJ2-3, with D possibly TRBD2 on 7 matching bases. Trimming took off 3 bases at V and 2 bases at J, with 12 bases between the two ends. The CDR3 runs to 15 residues. Germline CDR1 and CDR2: LNHDA and SQIVND (reference sequence). This CDR3 is CASSMGRGPTDTQYF. The sequenced CDR3 bases are TGTGCCAGTAGTATGGGGCGGGGGCCCACAGATACG.

With respect to this clone: The read gets to within 3 residues of the CDR3 end, and the germline J gene fills in the rest. V usage is TRBV20-1 and J usage is TRBJ1-1, with 7 bases that match TRBD1. Germline loops: CDR1 DFQATT, CDR2 SNEGSKA (reference sequence). The CDR3 has 15 residues. V was pared by 3 bases and J by 1 base, with 8 bases of the junction left unmatched. The CDR3 sequence: CSARGGGTANTEAFF. The CDR3 bases that were read are TGCAGTGCTAGGGGGGGCGGGACAGCGAACACTGAA.

Of note for this clone: The sequenced fragment ends 3 residues before the CDR3 boundary, so the rest is inferred from the germline J gene. This rearrangement joins TRBV5-4 to TRBJ2-1, with D possibly matching TRBD2 (5 bases). This CDR3 comprises 13 residues. Germline V gene data show CDR1 as SGHNT and CDR2 as YYREEE (reference sequence). V was clipped by 2 bases and J by 7 bases, with 10 bases between them. The sequenced part of the CDR3 DNA is TGTGCCAGCAGCTTTCGGACTGGAAATGAG. Translating it yields CASSFRTGNE. The full CDR3 is CASSFRTGNEQFF.

Points on this clone: With the read ending 3 residues before the CDR3 end, the germline J gene is used to fill in that end. The rearrangement links TRBV18 to TRBJ2-1; weak D call: TRBD2 (5 bases). The V gene lost 3 bases and the J gene lost 0 bases, with 9 bases spanning the gap. Germline CDR1 reads KGHSH; CDR2 reads LQKENI. The CDR3 covers 15 residues. The CDR3 protein is CASSPAGLSYNEQFF. The sequenced CDR3 bases are TGTGCCAGCTCACCTGCGGGCCTCTCCTACAATGAG. Combining the CDR3 with reference TRBV18 and TRBJ2-1 gives the whole variable domain NAGVMQNPRHLVRRRGQEARLRCSPMKGHSHVYWYRQLPEEGLKFMVYLQKENIIDESGMPKERFSAEFPKEGPSILRIQQVVRGDSAAYFCASSPAGLSYNEQFFGPGTRLTVL.